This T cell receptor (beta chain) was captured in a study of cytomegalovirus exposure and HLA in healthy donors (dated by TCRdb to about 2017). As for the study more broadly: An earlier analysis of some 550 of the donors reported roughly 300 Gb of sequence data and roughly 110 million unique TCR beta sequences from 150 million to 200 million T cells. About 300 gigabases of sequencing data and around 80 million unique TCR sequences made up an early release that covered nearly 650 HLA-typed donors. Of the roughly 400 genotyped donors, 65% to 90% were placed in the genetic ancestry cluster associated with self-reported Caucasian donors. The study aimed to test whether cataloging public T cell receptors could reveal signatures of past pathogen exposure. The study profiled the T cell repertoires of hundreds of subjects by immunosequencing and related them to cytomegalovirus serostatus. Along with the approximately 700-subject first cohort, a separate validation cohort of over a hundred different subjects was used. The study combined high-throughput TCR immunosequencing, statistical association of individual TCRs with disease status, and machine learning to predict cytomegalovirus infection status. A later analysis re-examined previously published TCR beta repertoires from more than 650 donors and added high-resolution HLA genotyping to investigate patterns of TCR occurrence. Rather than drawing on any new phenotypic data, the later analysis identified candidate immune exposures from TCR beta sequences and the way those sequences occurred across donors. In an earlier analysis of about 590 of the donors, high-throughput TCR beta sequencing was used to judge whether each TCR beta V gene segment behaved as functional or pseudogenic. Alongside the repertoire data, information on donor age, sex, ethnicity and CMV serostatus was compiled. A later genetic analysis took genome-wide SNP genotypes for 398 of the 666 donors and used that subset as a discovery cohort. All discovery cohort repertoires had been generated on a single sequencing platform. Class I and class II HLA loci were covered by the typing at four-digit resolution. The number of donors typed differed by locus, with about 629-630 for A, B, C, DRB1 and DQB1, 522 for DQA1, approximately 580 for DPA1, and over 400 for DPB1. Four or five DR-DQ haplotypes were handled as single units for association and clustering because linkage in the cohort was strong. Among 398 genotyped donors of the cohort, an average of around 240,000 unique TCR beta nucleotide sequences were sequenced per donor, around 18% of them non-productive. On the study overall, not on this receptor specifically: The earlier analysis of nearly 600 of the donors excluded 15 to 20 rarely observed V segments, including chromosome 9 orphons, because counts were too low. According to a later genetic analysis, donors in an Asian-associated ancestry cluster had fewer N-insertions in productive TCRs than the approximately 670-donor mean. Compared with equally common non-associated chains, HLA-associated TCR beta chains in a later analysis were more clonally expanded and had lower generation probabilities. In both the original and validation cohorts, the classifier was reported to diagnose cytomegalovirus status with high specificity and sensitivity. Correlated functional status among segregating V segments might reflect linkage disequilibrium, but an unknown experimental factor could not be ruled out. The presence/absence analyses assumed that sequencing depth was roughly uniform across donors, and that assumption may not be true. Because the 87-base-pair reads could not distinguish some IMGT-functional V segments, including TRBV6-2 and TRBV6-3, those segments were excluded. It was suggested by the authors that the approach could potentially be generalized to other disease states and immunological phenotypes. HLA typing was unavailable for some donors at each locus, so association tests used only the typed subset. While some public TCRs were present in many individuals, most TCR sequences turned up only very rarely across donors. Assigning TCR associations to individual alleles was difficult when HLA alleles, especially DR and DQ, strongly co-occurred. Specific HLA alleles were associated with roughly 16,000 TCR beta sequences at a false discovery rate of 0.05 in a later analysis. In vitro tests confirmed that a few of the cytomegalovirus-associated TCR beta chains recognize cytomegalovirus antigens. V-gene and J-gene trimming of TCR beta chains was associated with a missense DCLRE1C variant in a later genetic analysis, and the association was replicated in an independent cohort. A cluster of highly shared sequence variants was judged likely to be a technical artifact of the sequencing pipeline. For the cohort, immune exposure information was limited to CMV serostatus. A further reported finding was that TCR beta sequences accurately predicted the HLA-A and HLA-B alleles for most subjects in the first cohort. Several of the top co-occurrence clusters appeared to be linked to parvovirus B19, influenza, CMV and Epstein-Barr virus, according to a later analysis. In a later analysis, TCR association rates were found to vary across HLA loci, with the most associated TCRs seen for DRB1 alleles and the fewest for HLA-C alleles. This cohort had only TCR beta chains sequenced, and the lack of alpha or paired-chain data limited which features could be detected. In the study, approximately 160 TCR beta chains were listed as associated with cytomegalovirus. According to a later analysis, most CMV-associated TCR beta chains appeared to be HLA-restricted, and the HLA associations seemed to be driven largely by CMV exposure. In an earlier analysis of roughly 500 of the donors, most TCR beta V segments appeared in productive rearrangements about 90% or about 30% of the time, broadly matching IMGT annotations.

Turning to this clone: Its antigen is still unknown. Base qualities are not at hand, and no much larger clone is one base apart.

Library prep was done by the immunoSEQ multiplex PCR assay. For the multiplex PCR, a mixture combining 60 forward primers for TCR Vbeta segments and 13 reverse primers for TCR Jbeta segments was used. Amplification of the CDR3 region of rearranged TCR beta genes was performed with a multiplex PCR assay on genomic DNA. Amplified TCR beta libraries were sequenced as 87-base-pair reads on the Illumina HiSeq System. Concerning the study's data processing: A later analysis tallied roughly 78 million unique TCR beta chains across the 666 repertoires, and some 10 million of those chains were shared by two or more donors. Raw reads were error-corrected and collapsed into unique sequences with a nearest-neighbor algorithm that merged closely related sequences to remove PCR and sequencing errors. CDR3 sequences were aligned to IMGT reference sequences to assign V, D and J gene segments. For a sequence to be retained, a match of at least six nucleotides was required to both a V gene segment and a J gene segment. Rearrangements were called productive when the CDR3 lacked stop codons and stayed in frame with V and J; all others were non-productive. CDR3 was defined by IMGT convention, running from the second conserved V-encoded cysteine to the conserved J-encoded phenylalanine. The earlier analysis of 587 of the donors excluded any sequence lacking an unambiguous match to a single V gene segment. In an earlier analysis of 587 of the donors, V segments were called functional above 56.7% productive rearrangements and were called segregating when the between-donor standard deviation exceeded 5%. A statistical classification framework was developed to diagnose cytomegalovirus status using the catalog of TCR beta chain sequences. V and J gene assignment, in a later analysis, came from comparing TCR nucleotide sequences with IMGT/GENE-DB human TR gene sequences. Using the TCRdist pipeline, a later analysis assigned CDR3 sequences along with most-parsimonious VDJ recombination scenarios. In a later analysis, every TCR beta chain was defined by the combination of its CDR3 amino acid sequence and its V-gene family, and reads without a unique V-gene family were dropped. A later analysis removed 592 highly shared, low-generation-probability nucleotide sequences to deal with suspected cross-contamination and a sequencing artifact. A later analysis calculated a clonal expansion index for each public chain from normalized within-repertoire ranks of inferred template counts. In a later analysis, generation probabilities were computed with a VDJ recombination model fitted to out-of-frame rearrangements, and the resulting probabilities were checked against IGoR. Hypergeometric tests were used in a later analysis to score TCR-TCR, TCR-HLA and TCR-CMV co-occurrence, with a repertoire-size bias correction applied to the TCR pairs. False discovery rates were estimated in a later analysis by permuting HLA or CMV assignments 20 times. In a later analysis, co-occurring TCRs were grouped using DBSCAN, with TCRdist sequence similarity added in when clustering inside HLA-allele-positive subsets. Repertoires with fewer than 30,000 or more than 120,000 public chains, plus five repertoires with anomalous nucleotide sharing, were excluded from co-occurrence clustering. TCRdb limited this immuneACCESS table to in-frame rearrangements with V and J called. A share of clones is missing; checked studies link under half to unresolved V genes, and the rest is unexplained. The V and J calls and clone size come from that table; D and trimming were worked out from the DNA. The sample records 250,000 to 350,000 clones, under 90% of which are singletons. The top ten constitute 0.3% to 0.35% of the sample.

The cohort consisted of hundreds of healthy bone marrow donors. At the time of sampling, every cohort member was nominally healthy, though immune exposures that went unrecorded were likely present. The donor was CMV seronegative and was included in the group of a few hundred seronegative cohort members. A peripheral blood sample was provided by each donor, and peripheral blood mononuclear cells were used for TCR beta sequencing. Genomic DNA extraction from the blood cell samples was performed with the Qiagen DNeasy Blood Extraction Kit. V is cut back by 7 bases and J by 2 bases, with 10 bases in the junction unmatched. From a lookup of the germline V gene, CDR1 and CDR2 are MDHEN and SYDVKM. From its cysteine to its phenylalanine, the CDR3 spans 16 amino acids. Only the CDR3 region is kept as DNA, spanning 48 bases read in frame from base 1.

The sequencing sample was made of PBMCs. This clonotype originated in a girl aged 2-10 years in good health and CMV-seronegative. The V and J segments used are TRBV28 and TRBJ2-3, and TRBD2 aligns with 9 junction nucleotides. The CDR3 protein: CASTHTSGFPTDTQYF. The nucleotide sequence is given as TGTGCCAGCACGCACACTAGCGGGTTCCCCACAGATACGCAGTATTTT. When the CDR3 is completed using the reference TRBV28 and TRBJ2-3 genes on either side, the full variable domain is DVKVTQSSRYLVKRTGEKVFLECVQDMDHENMFWYRQDPGLGLRLIYFSYDVKMKEKGDIPEGYSVSREKKERFSLILESASTNQTSMYLCASTHTSGFPTDTQYFGPGTRLTVL.